The clone carrying this T cell receptor beta chain was detected once. These data originate in a study of cytomegalovirus exposure and HLA in healthy donors. It was with 60 Vbeta and 13 Jbeta primers that the PCR ran. Using immunoSEQ multiplex PCR, the repertoire was profiled, and TCRdb retains in-frame clones only, with some absent. The table has around 140,000 clones, about 80% seen once; the top ten hold under 2%. What was sequenced was PBMCs. The sequence derives from a woman aged 40 to 50 in good health and CMV-seronegative.

The CDR3, as DNA: TGTGCCAGCAGTTTAGGGACAGACTATGGCTACACCTTC. As protein: CASSLGTDYGYTF. The V call is TRBV28, the J call TRBJ1-2, with 7 bases lining up with TRBD1. Germline CDR1 is MDHEN and CDR2 is SYDVKM. The CDR3 totals 13 residues. Trimming cost V 2 bases and J 3 bases; bases outside gene matches: 0.